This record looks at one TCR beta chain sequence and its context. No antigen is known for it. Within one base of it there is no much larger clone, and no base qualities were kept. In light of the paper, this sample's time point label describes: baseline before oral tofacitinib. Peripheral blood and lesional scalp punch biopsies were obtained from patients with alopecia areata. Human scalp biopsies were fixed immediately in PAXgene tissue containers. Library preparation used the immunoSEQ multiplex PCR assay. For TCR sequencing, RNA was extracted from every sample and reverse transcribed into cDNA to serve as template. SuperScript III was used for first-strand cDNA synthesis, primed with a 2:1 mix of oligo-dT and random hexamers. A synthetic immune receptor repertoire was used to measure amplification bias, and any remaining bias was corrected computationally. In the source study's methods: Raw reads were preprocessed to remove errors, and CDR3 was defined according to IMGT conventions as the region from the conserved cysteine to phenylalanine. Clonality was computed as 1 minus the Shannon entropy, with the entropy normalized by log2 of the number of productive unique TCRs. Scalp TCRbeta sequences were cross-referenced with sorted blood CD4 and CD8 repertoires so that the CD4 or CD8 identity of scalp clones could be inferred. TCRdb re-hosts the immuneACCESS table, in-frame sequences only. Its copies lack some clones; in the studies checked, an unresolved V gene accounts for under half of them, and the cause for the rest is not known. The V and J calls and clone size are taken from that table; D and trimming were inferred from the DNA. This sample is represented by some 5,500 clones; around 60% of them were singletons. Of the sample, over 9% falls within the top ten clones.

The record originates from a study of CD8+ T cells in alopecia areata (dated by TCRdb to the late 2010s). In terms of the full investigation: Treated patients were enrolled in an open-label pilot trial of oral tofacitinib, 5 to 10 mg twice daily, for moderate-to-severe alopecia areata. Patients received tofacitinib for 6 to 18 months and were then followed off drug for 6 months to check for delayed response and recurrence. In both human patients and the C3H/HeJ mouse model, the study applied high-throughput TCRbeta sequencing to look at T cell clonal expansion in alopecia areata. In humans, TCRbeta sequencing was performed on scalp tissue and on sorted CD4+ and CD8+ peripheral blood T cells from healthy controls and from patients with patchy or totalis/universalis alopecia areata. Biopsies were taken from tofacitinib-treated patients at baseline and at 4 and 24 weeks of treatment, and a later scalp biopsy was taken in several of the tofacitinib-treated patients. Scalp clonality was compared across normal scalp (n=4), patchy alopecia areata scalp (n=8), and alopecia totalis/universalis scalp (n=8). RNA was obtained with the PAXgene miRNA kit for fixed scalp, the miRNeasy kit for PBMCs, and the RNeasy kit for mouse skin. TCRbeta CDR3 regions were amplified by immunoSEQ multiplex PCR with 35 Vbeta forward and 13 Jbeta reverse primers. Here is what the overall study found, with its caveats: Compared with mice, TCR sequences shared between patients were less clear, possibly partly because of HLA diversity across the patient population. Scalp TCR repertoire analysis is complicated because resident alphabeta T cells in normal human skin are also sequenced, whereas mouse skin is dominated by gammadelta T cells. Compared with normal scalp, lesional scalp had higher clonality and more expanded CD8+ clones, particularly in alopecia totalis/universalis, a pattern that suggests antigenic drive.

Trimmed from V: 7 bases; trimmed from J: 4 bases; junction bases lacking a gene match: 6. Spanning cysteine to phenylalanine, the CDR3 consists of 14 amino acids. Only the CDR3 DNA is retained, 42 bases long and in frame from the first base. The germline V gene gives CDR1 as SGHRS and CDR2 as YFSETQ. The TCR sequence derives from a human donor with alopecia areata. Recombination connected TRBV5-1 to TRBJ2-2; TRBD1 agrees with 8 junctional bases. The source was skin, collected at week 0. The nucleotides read TGCGCCAGCGGCGGACAGGGAAGCACCGGGGAGCTGTTTTTT. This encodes CASGGQGSTGELFF.